This section outlines one T cell receptor (beta chain) sequence together with its context. The antigen remains unidentified. The method was immunoSEQ multiplex PCR; TCRdb's version includes in-frame clones alone and lacks a portion of them. In the table there are roughly 82,000 clones, 70% to 90% of which are singletons. This sample was taken from a study of radiation and T cells in renal cell carcinoma. V gave up 0 bases and J gave up 0 bases, with 11 bases separating them. Germline V lookup: CDR1 LGHNA, CDR2 YNFKEQ. The CDR3 consists of 16 residues. Time point indicated: blood 4 weeks post-SBRT, at nephrectomy. Noted treatment: 15 Gy SBRT to primary tumor, nephrectomy 4 weeks later. Nephrectomy followed 15 Gy stereotactic body radiation by 4 weeks. The study, taken as a whole, reports: Pretreatment tumor biopsies were lacking, so baseline clonotypes are unknown. From baseline, blood top tumor clonotypes peaked at 2 weeks post-radiation.

The input for sequencing was blood, taken from a patient whose treatment included radiotherapy and nephrectomy. This chain uses TRBV4-2 with TRBJ1-2, with D perhaps matching TRBD1 (5 bases). This sequence originates from a woman in her sixties or seventies with renal cell carcinoma. DNA for the CDR3: TGTGCCAGCAGCCAAGATACCGCAGGGCCTAACTATGGCTACACCTTC. It translates to CASSQDTAGPNYGYTF.